Following are 19 T cell receptor beta chains from one sample sequenced in a study of blood T cell repertoires in COVID-19. Measured with immunoSEQ multiplex PCR; TCRdb has only the in-frame clones, and not every one. The data hold fewer than 250,000 clones, with about 88% observed a single time. The sequenced sample consisted of peripheral blood. Receptors originate from a man aged 65-85 years with acute or convalescent COVID-19.

V is TRBV2 and J is TRBJ1-2; a possible D gene is TRBD1 (5 bases). V was clipped by 2 bases and J by 1 base, with 17 bases between them. The CDR3 loop spans 17 amino acids. Germline CDR1 reads SNHLY; CDR2 reads FYNNEI. The chain's CDR3 is CASSEPREGVFNYGYTF. The CDR3 DNA sequence: TGTGCCAGCAGTGAACCCAGGGAGGGAGTCTTTAACTATGGCTACACCTTC.

V usage is TRBV2 and J usage is TRBJ1-4; D remains ambiguous. CDR1 is SNHLY and CDR2 is FYNNEI in the germline V gene. This CDR3 is built from 15 residues. Deletions cut 4 bases from V and 5 bases from J, with 14 bases between. The CDR3 is CASSGGSSKNEKLFF. The CDR3 nucleotides read TGTGCCAGCAGTGGAGGCTCGAGCAAGAATGAAAAACTGTTTTTT.

This rearrangement joins TRBV5-1 to TRBJ2-7; 8 nucleotides line up with TRBD1. Losses at the gene ends were 4 bases for V and 2 bases for J; bases not matched to a gene: 8. The CDR3 runs to 15 residues. Per germline, CDR1 SGHRS and CDR2 YFSETQ. CDR3 nucleotides: TGCGCCAGCAGCCCCCGGACAGGGTTTACCTACGAGCAGTACTTC. It codes for CASSPRTGFTYEQYF.

The V gene is TRBV6-5, the J gene TRBJ2-7; 10 bases are a match to TRBD2. With V trimmed by 2 bases and J by 5 bases, 6 bases remained unmatched. The CDR3 runs to 15 residues. CDR1 is MNHEY and CDR2 is SVGAGI in the germline V gene. The CDR3 sequence: CASSYGLAELHEQYF. The CDR3 DNA reads TGTGCCAGCAGTTACGGACTAGCGGAACTCCACGAGCAGTACTTC.

This rearrangement joins TRBV7-2 to TRBJ2-1; the match to TRBD2 covers 7 bases. CDR1 is SGHTA and CDR2 is FQGNSA in the germline V gene. V trimming: 0 bases; J trimming: 2 bases; junction bases outside the gene matches: 16. The length of the CDR3 is 20 residues. The CDR3 region is CASSLASGRGVLSPYNEQFF. DNA of the CDR3: TGTGCCAGCAGCTTAGCATCAGGCCGGGGGGTCCTTTCCCCCTACAATGAGCAGTTCTTC. Full variable domain (rest looked up from reference TRBV7-2 and TRBJ2-1): GAGVSQSPSNKVTEKGKDVELRCDPISGHTALYWYRQSLGQGLEFLIYFQGNSAPDKSGLPSDRFSAERTGGSVSTLTIQRTQQEDSAVYLCASSLASGRGVLSPYNEQFFGPGTRLTVL.

CDR3 coding DNA: TGTGCCAGCAGCTTCCTGGGGGCGGAGACCCAGTACTTC. It codes for CASSFLGAETQYF. J is TRBJ2-5 and V is TRBV7-3; a possible D gene is TRBD1 (6 bases). The V gene lost 3 bases and the J gene lost 5 bases, with 10 bases spanning the gap. The CDR3 spans 13 residues. Germline V gene data show CDR1 as SGHTA and CDR2 as FQGTGA.

V gene TRBV4-3 combines with J gene TRBJ1-5; D is unclear. CDR1 and CDR2 from the germline V gene are LGHNA and YSLEER. This CDR3 is built from 15 residues. Trimming stripped 1 base from V and 2 bases from J, with 9 bases between. The CDR3 DNA reads as TGCGCCAGCAGCCAAGCGAGAGGTGGCAATCAGCCCCAGCATTTT. It yields the protein CASSQARGGNQPQHF.

This chain's CDR3 is CASSFISQETQYF. Here the CDR3 DNA reads TGTGCCAGCAGCTTTATCAGCCAAGAGACCCAGTACTTC. The chain uses TRBV5-6 and TRBJ2-5, with D unresolved. CDR3 length: 13 residues. Germline V CDR1 and CDR2: SGHDT, YYEEEE. The V end was cut by 2 bases, the J end by 1 base, with 6 bases between.

This clone was detected only once. The V call is TRBV28, the J call TRBJ1-4, with D possibly TRBD1 on 6 matching bases. The CDR3 covers 19 residues. Germline CDR1 is MDHEN and CDR2 is SYDVKM. V lost 5 bases and J lost 6, with 28 bases in between. CDR3 in amino acids: CASSHTPTGLGRRYEKLFF. The CDR3, as DNA: TGTGCCAGCAGTCACACTCCGACAGGCCTTGGTCGTCGATATGAAAAACTGTTTTTT. Based on the CDR3 plus reference TRBV28 and TRBJ1-4, the full variable domain is DVKVTQSSRYLVKRTGEKVFLECVQDMDHENMFWYRQDPGLGLRLIYFSYDVKMKEKGDIPEGYSVSREKKERFSLILESASTNQTSMYLCASSHTPTGLGRRYEKLFFGSGTQLSVL.

This rearrangement joins TRBV5-8 to TRBJ2-6; 7 bases fit TRBD1. Germline assignment: CDR1 SGHTS and CDR2 YDEGEE. V gave up 2 bases and J gave up 2 bases; unmatched junction bases: 1. The CDR3 sequence is 15 residues long. The CDR3 region has the DNA TGTGCCAGCAGCTTAACAGGGGCTGGGGCCAACGTCCTGACTTTC. It specifies CASSLTGAGANVLTF.

This clone turned up a few times. The chain employs TRBV30 and TRBJ2-7, with 9 bases that match TRBD2. The ends lost 1 base at V and 2 bases at J; junction bases unmatched: 3. The CDR3 extends over 14 amino acids. Germline V CDR1 and CDR2: GTSNPN, SVGIG (reference sequence). The CDR3 reads CAWSGTSVAYEQYF. CDR3 DNA sequence: TGTGCCTGGAGTGGGACTAGCGTGGCCTACGAGCAGTACTTC.

The rearrangement uses TRBV14 and TRBJ1-4, with D possibly matching TRBD1 (6 bases). V was trimmed by 2 bases and J by 3 bases, leaving 7 bases between them. The CDR3 has 14 residues. The germline gives CDR1 SGHDN, CDR2 FVKESK. The CDR3 coding sequence is TGTGCCAGCAGCCAATGGGGGCCTAATGAAAAACTGTTTTTT. Residues: CASSQWGPNEKLFF.

The chain joins TRBV28 to TRBJ2-7; tentative D call: TRBD1 (6 bases). The CDR3 is 15 amino acids. Deletions cut 5 bases from V and 1 base from J, with 15 bases between. Germline V CDR1 and CDR2: MDHEN, SYDVKM. CDR3 nucleotides: TGTGCCAGCAGTGAGGTGACAGGCCTTTCCTACGAGCAGTACTTC. Its translation is CASSEVTGLSYEQYF.

CDR3 region: CASSIDRVSNEKLFF. Here the CDR3 DNA reads TGTGCCAGCAGCATCGACAGGGTTTCTAATGAAAAACTGTTTTTT. The chain employs TRBV7-9 and TRBJ1-4; 7 positions agree with TRBD1. V dropped 5 bases and J dropped 3; count of bases not matched to a gene: 6. The CDR3 consists of 15 residues. In germline, CDR1 is SEHNR, CDR2 FQNEAQ (reference sequence).

V usage is TRBV6-1 and J usage is TRBJ2-4, with 7 bases fitting TRBD1. The CDR3 contains 13 residues. Losses at the gene ends were 3 bases for V and 4 bases for J; bases not matched to a gene: 0. CDR1 and CDR2 from the germline V gene are MNHNS and SASEGT. CDR3 amino acids: CASSEGQKNIQYF. CDR3 DNA: TGTGCCAGCAGTGAGGGACAGAAAAACATTCAGTACTTC.

This sequence joins TRBV28 and TRBJ2-7; 10 bases fit TRBD2. The V gene end was trimmed by 5 bases and the J gene end by 2 bases; junction bases not matched to a gene: 6. The CDR3 has 15 residues. The germline V gene has CDR1 MDHEN and CDR2 SYDVKM. CDR3 coding DNA: TGTGCCAGCAGTATCCCTAGCGGGAGCGCCTACGAGCAGTACTTC. It encodes CASSIPSGSAYEQYF. Complete variable domain (other parts from reference TRBV28 and TRBJ2-7): DVKVTQSSRYLVKRTGEKVFLECVQDMDHENMFWYRQDPGLGLRLIYFSYDVKMKEKGDIPEGYSVSREKKERFSLILESASTNQTSMYLCASSIPSGSAYEQYFGPGTRLTVT.

This chain links TRBV19 with TRBJ1-5; D gene uncertain. Germline loops: CDR1 LNHDA, CDR2 SQIVND (reference sequence). Trimming stripped 4 bases from V and 3 bases from J, with 7 bases between. CDR3 length: 13 residues. DNA of the CDR3: TGTGCCAGTAGTACCTACTACAATCAGCCCCAGCATTTT. It is translated as CASSTYYNQPQHF.

This rearrangement joins TRBV27 to TRBJ2-7; D possibly corresponds to TRBD2 (6 bases). CDR1 is MNHEY and CDR2 is SMNVEV in the germline V gene (reference sequence). V lost 3 bases, J lost 3 bases, and 12 bases lay in between. This CDR3 region has 14 residues. CDR3: CASSFSGNRYEQYF. Written as DNA, the CDR3 is TGTGCCAGCAGTTTTAGCGGTAATCGCTACGAGCAGTACTTC.

The V call is TRBV18, the J call TRBJ1-2, with TRBD1 matching over 7 bases. V dropped 4 bases and J dropped 4; count of bases not matched to a gene: 0. From germline, CDR1 is KGHSH and CDR2 LQKENI. The CDR3 length is 12 residues. CDR3 residues: CASSRDSYGYTF. The DNA of the CDR3 is TGTGCCAGCTCACGGGACAGCTATGGCTACACCTTC.